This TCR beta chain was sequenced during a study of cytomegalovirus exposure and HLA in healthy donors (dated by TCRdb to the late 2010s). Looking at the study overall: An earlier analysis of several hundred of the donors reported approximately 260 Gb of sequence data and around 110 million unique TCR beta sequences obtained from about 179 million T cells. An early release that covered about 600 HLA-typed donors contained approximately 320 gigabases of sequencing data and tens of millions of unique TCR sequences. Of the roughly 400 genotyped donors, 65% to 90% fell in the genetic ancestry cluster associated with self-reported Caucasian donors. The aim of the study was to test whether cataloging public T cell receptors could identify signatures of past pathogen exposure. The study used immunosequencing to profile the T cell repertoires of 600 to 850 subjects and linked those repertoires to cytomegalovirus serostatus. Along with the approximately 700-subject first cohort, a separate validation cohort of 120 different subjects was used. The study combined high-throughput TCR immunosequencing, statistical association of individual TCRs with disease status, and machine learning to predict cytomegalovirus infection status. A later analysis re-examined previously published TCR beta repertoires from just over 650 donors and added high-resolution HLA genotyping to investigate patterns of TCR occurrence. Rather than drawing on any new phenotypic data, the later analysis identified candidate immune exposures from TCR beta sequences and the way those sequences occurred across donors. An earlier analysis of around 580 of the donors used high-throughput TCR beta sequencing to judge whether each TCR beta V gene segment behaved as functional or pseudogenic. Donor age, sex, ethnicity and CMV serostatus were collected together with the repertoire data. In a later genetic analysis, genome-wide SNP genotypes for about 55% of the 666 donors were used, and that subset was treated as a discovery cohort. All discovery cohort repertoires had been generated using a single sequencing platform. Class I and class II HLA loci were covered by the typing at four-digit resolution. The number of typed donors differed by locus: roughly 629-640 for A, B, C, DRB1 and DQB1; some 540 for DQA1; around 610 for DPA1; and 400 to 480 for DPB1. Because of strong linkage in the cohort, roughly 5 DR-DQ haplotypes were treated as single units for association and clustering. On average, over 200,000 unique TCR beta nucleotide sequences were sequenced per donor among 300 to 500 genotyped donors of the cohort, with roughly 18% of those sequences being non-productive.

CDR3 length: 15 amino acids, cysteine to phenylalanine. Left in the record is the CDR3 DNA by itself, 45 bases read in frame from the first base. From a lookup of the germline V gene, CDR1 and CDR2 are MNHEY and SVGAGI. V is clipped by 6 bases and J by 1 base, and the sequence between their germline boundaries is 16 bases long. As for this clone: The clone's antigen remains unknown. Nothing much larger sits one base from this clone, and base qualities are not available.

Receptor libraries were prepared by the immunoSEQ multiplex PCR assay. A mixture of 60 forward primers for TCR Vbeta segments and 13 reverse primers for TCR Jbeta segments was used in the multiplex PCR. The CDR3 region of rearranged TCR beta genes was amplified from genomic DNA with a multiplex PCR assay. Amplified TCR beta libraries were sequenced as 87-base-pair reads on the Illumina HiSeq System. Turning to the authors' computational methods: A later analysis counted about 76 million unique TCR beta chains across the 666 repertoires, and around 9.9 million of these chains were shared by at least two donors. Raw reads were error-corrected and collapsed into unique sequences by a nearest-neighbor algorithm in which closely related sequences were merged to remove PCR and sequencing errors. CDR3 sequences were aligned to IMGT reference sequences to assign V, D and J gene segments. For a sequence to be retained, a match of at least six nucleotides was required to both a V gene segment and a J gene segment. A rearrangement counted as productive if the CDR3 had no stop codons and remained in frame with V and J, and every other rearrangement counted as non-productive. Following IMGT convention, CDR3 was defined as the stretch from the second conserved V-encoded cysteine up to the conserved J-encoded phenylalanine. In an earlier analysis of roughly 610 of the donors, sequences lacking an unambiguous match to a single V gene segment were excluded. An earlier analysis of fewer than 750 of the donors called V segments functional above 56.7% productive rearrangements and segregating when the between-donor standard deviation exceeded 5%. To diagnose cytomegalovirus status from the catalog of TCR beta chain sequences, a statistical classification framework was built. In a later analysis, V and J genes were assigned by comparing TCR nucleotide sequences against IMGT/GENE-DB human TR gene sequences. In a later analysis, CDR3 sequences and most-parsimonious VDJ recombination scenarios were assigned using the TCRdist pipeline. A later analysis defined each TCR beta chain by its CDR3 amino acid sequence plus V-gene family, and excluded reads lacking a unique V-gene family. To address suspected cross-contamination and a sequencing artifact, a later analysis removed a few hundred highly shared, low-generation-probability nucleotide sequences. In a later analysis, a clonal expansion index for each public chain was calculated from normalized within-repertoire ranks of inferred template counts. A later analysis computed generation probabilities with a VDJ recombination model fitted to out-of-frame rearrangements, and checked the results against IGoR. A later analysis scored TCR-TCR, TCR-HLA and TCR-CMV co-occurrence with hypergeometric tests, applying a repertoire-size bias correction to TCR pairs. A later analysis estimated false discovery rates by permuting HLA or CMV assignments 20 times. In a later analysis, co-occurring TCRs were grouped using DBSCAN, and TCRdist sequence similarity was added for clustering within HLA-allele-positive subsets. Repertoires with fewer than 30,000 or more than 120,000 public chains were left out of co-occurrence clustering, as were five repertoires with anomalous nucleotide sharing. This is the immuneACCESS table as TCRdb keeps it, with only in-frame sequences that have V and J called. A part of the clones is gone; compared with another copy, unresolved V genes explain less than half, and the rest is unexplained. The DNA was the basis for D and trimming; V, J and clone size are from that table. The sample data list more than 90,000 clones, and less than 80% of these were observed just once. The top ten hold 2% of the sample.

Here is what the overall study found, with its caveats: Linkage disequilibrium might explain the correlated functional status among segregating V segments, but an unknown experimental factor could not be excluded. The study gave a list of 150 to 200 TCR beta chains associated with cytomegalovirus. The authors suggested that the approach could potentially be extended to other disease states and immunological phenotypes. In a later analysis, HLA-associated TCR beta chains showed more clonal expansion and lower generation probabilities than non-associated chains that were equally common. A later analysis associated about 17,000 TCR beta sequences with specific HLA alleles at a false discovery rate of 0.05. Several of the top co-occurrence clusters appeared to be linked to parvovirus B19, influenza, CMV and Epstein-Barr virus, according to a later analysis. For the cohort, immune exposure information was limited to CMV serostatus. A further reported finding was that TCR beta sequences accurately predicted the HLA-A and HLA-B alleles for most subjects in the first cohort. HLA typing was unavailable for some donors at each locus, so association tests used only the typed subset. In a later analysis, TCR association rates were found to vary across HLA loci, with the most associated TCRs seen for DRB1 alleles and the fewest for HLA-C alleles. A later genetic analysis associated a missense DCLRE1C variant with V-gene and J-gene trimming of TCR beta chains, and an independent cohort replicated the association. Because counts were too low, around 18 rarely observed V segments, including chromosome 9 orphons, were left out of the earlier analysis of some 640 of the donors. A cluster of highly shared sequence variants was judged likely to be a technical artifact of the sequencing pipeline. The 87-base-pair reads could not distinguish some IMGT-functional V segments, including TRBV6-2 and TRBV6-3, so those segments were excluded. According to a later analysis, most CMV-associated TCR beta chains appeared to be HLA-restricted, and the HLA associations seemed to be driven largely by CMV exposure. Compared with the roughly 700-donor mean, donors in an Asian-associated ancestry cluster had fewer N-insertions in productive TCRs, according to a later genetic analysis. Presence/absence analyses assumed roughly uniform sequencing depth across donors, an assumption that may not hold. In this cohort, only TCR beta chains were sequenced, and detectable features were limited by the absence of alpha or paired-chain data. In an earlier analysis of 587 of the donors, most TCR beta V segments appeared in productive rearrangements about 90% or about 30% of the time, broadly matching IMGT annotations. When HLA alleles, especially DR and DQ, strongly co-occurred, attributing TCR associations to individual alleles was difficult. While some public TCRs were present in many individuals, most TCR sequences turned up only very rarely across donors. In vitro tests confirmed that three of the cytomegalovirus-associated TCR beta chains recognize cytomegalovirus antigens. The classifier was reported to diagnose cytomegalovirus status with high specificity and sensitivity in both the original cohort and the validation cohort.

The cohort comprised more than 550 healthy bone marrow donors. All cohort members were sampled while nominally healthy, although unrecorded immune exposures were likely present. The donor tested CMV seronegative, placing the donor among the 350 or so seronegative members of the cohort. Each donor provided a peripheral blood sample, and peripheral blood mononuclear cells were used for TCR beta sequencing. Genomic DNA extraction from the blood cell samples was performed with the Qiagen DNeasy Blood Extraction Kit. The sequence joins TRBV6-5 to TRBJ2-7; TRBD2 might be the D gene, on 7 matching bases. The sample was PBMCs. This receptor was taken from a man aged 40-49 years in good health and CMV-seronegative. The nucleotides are TGTGCCAGCAGGACCCAAGCGGGGACATCCTACGAGCAGTACTTC. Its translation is CASRTQAGTSYEQYF.